This T cell receptor (beta chain) was recovered during a study of T cell changes during pregnancy in multiple sclerosis. Clones were sequenced by immunoSEQ multiplex PCR, and TCRdb holds only the in-frame ones, with some missing. The profile shows tens of thousands of clones, approximately 91% of them singletons. V was pared by 8 bases and J by 1 base, with 14 bases between. CDR1 MNHEY and CDR2 SMNVEV come from the germline V gene (reference sequence). The CDR3 spans 14 residues. The receptor's source is a female donor with multiple sclerosis, enrolled in a pregnancy study. This sequence joins TRBV27 and TRBJ1-1; tentatively, D is TRBD1 (5 bases). The sequencing used peripheral blood, collected in the second trimester of pregnancy. The CDR3 loop reads CASQRGLGNTEAFF. The CDR3 DNA reads as TGTGCCAGCCAGAGGGGACTGGGGAACACTGAAGCTTTCTTT.